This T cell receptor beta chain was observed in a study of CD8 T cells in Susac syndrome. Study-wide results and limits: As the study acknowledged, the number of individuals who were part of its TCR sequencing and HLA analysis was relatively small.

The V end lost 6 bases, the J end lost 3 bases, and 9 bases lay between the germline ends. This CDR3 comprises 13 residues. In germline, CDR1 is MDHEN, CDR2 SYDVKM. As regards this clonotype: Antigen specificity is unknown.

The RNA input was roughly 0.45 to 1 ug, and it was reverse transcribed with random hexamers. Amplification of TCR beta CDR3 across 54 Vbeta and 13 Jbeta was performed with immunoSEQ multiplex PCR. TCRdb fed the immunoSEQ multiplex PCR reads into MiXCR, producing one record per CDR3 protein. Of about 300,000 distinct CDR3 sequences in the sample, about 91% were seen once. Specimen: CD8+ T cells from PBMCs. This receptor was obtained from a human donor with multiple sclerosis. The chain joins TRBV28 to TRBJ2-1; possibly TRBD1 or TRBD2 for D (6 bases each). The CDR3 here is CASRGGNYNEQFF. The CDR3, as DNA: TGTGCCAGCAGGGGGGGCAACTACAATGAGCAGTTCTTC.